These 29 T cell receptor beta chains originate from one sample sequenced in a study of patients and donors after allogeneic stem cell transplantation. Each CDR3 protein is one row after TCRdb ran MiXCR on the RT-PCR reads. This table has over 400,000 distinct CDR3 sequences, approximately 16% appearing once. The material sequenced was blood, either unsorted or a sorted T cell fraction (not recorded which). The receptors derive from a human donor who was either an allogeneic HSCT recipient or a stem cell or donor lymphocyte infusion donor (not recorded which). It is not recorded whose cells these are; they may come from a transplant donor.

This clonotype was detected a few times. The chain combines TRBV4-1 with TRBJ2-5; 7 bases align to TRBD1. CDR3 length: 15 residues. The germline gives CDR1 MGHRA, CDR2 YSYEKL. V lost 4 bases, J lost 7 bases, and 12 bases stayed unmatched. CDR3 bases: TGCGCCAGCAGCCCTGGGACAGCTCCCAAGGGGACCCAGTACTTC. This encodes CASSPGTAPKGTQYF.

The gene calls are TRBV10-3 and TRBJ2-1; a possible D gene is TRBD2 (6 bases). V lost 7 bases, J lost 9 bases, and 10 bases lay in between. The germline V gene encodes CDR1 ENHRY and CDR2 SYGVKD. The CDR3 loop spans 11 amino acids. The CDR3 DNA follows: TGTGCCATCACCTCCGGGGGTGAGCAGTTCTTC. This translates into CAITSGGEQFF.

This clonotype appeared many times. V usage is TRBV28 and J usage is TRBJ2-7; possibly TRBD1 or TRBD2 for D (5 bases each). Between the trimmed V and J ends, which lost 3 bases and 4 bases, there was a span of 19 bases. From germline, CDR1 is MDHEN and CDR2 SYDVKM. The CDR3 length is 16 residues. DNA for the CDR3: TGTGCCAGCAGTTTCGGTTGGGACGAATTACGGTACGAGCAGTACTTC. Translating it yields CASSFGWDELRYEQYF.

This chain connects TRBV4-3 to TRBJ2-5, with 14 bases that match TRBD2. The CDR3 is made up of 17 amino acids. From germline, CDR1 is LGHNA and CDR2 YSLEER. The V gene end was trimmed by 3 bases and the J gene end by 2 bases; junction bases not matched to a gene: 5. CDR3 loop: CASSHGLAGGPQETQYF. The CDR3 nucleotides read TGCGCCAGCAGCCACGGACTAGCGGGGGGCCCTCAAGAGACCCAGTACTTC.

This clonotype was counted between two and nine times. V is TRBV14 and J is TRBJ2-5; 7 bases fit TRBD1. With V trimmed by 4 bases and J by 7 bases, 15 bases remained unmatched. This CDR3 is built from 16 residues. The germline CDR1 and CDR2 sequences are SGHDN and FVKESK. The CDR3 coding sequence is TGTGCCAGCAGCCGAAGCCTAACAGGGGCAACAGGGACCCAGTACTTC. Protein sequence: CASSRSLTGATGTQYF.

This clonotype has just a few counts. V and J are TRBV7-2 and TRBJ2-1; 7 nucleotides align to TRBD2. Germline CDR1 and CDR2: SGHTA and FQGNSA. J was trimmed by 4 bases and V by 1 base; bases with no gene match: 4. CDR3 length equals 15 residues. CDR3 in DNA: TGTGCCAGCAGCTTAGATCCAGCGGGATACAATGAGCAGTTCTTC. Its protein is CASSLDPAGYNEQFF.

The V and J genes are TRBV4-3 and TRBJ1-3, with D maybe TRBD1 (6 bases). Germline V lookup: CDR1 LGHNA, CDR2 YSLEER. The CDR3 consists of 17 residues. V lost 5 bases and J lost 0, with 17 bases in between. The CDR3 loop reads CASSGTGHSSSGNTIYF. CDR3 in DNA: TGCGCCAGCAGCGGTACGGGACATTCGAGCTCTGGAAACACCATATATTTT.

This chain joins TRBV27 and TRBJ1-1, with 9 bases matching TRBD1. The germline V gene has CDR1 MNHEY and CDR2 SMNVEV (reference sequence). CDR3 length: 19 amino acids. After removal of 6 bases from V and 1 base from J, the junction contained 18 bases not matched to a gene. CDR3: CASSRLRDRARLRNTEAFF. For the CDR3, the DNA is TGTGCCAGCAGCCGATTAAGGGACAGGGCCCGCCTGCGGAACACTGAAGCTTTCTTT.

This clonotype was observed a handful of times. The chain combines TRBV11-2 with TRBJ1-1, with 9 nucleotides matching TRBD1. After removal of 4 bases from V and 5 bases from J, the junction contained 14 bases not matched to a gene. Germline CDR1 SGHAT, CDR2 FQNNGV. The CDR3 totals 17 residues. CDR3 loop: CASSWRPPGQGGTEAFF. Here the CDR3 DNA reads TGTGCCAGCAGCTGGAGACCCCCGGGACAGGGAGGAACTGAAGCTTTCTTT.

The chain carries TRBV9 and TRBJ2-4; 8 nucleotides align to TRBD2. Germline lookup yields CDR1 SGDLS and CDR2 YYNGEE. CDR3 length: 14 amino acids. With 4 bases clipped from V and 3 bases from J, the junction kept 3 bases outside the gene matches. CDR3 bases: TGTGCCAGCAGCCCGGGGGGGGTCAAAAACATTCAGTACTTC. Amino acids: CASSPGGVKNIQYF.

The J gene is TRBJ2-3, the V gene TRBV5-1, with D unresolved. The CDR3 runs 15 residues. Trimming shortened V by 1 base and J by 3 bases, and 12 bases separated the two germline ends. Germline lookup yields CDR1 SGHRS and CDR2 YFSETQ. The CDR3 region is CASSLLSRMTDTQYF. The CDR3 nucleotides read TGCGCCAGCAGCTTGTTATCGCGAATGACAGATACGCAGTATTTT.

This clonotype was seen a few times. This rearrangement joins TRBV12-3 or TRBV12-4 to TRBJ2-7; 7 bases line up with TRBD1. The CDR3 loop spans 15 amino acids. Trimming at V came to 5 bases and at J to 7 bases, leaving 14 bases not matched to a gene. CDR3 sequence: CASSSQTGLIGEQYF. The CDR3 nucleotides read TGTGCCAGCAGTAGCCAGACAGGGTTGATAGGGGAGCAGTACTTC.

The chain carries TRBV7-9 and TRBJ2-1, with a weak D call TRBD2 (5 bases). Germline V gene lookup returns CDR1 SEHNR and CDR2 FQNEAQ (reference sequence). V was shortened by 6 bases and J by 6 bases, with 12 bases between the two germline ends. The CDR3 has 13 residues. CDR3 in amino acids: CASRPWESNEQFF. CDR3 DNA: TGTGCCAGCAGACCCTGGGAGTCCAATGAGCAGTTCTTC.

The chain recombines TRBV28 with TRBJ2-3; TRBD2 is a possible D gene (7 bases). The V end lost 10 bases, the J end lost 0 bases, and 17 bases lay between the germline ends. The CDR3 covers 15 residues. CDR1 is MDHEN, CDR2 SYDVKM, per germline. The CDR3 DNA follows: TGTGCCACTCGGCCCCGGGGGGCTAGCACAGATACGCAGTATTTT. Its protein is CATRPRGASTDTQYF.

Only a few counts were recorded for this clonotype. The rearrangement links TRBV28 to TRBJ2-4, with a tentative D call TRBD2 (7 bases). The CDR3 runs 15 residues. V shed 8 bases and J shed 3 bases, with 17 bases lying between them. CDR1 is MDHEN and CDR2 is SYDVKM in the germline V gene. Written as DNA, the CDR3 is TGTGCCAGCTCAGAGGGGGGGGACGGCAAAAACATTCAGTACTTC. Translation: CASSEGGDGKNIQYF.

The V gene is TRBV6-5, the J gene TRBJ2-5; D gene uncertain. The CDR3 runs 14 residues. V was trimmed by 2 bases and J by 4 bases, leaving 11 bases between them. Germline V gene data show CDR1 as MNHEY and CDR2 as SVGAGI. The CDR3 is CASSYGRSSETQYF. The CDR3 nucleotides read TGTGCCAGCAGTTACGGCAGATCCTCAGAGACCCAGTACTTC.

This clonotype came up a few times. This chain connects TRBV6-1 to TRBJ2-5; possibly TRBD2 for D (7 bases). CDR1 MNHNS and CDR2 SASEGT come from the germline V gene. This CDR3 comprises 17 residues. Trimming removed 6 bases at V and 1 base at J, with 21 bases between. The CDR3 sequence is CASRKGRGGRTQETQYF. The CDR3 DNA is TGTGCCAGCAGGAAAGGGAGGGGGGGCCGGACCCAAGAGACCCAGTACTTC.

This clonotype was observed a few times. The V call is TRBV28, the J call TRBJ1-4; the match to TRBD1 covers 8 bases. The CDR3 totals 16 residues. The V and J ends lost 4 bases and 4 bases, in that order; junction bases with no gene match: 8. Germline V gives CDR1 MDHEN, CDR2 SYDVKM. This CDR3 is CASSSPDRVYNEKLFF. The CDR3 DNA is TGTGCCAGCAGTTCCCCGGACAGGGTCTATAATGAAAAACTGTTTTTT.

This clonotype was counted a few times. The chain employs TRBV5-6 and TRBJ2-5; D ambiguous. V was trimmed by 0 bases and J by 3 bases, leaving 6 bases between them. The CDR3 has 13 residues. Per germline, CDR1 SGHDT and CDR2 YYEEEE. The CDR3 loop reads CASSLGNEETQYF. DNA of the CDR3: TGTGCCAGCAGCTTGGGTAACGAAGAGACCCAGTACTTC.

This clonotype was recorded many times. This chain links TRBV7-3 with TRBJ2-6; TRBD1 aligns across 7 bases. Germline loops: CDR1 SGHTA, CDR2 FQGTGA. CDR3 length: 15 amino acids. Unmatched junction bases numbered 3, after V lost 5 bases and J lost 2 bases. The CDR3 region is CASSPDRAGANVLTF. CDR3 DNA: TGTGCCAGCAGCCCCGACAGGGCTGGGGCCAACGTCCTGACTTTC.

This clonotype was seen at least ten times. V is TRBV25-1 and J is TRBJ2-3, with TRBD2 matching 10 bases. This CDR3 is 16 amino acids long. The trim removed 5 bases at V and 4 bases at J, leaving 9 bases unmatched. CDR1 and CDR2 from the germline V gene are MGHDK and SYGVNS. The CDR3 sequence is CASSQVASGGPDTQYF. CDR3 nucleotides: TGTGCCAGCAGTCAGGTGGCTAGCGGGGGACCAGATACGCAGTATTTT. Full variable domain (rest looked up from reference TRBV25-1 and TRBJ2-3): EADIYQTPRYLVIGTGKKITLECSQTMGHDKMYWYQQDPGMELHLIHYSYGVNSTEKGDLSSESTVSRIRTEHFPLTLESARPSHTSQYLCASSQVASGGPDTQYFGPGTRLTVL.

This clonotype has more than one count but fewer than ten. The V gene is TRBV20-1, the J gene TRBJ2-2; 7 nucleotides agree with TRBD1. This CDR3 is built from 16 residues. From germline, CDR1 is DFQATT and CDR2 SNEGSKA (reference sequence). J was trimmed by 4 bases and V by 0 bases; bases with no gene match: 8. As DNA, the CDR3 is TGCAGTGCTAGAGACAGGGGGTGGCAAAGCACCGGGGAGCTGTTTTTT. Translating it yields CSARDRGWQSTGELFF.

This clonotype has just a few counts. The V call is TRBV7-9, the J call TRBJ2-3; unclear D gene. Trimming stripped 1 base from V and 4 bases from J, with 15 bases between. The CDR3 runs 16 residues. Germline CDR1 SEHNR, CDR2 FQNEAQ (reference sequence). CDR3 sequence: CASSLDVPKRADTQYF. The CDR3 region has the DNA TGTGCCAGCAGCTTAGATGTTCCGAAAAGGGCAGATACGCAGTATTTT.

This clonotype has more than one count but fewer than ten. The chain links TRBV20-1 to TRBJ1-3; D is ambiguous. From germline, CDR1 is DFQATT and CDR2 SNEGSKA (reference sequence). The CDR3 consists of 16 residues. With 1 base removed from V and 0 bases from J, the gap between germline ends came to 13 bases. CDR3: CSARARIALSGNTIYF. As DNA, the CDR3 is TGCAGTGCTAGAGCACGCATCGCCCTCTCTGGAAACACCATATATTTT.

The chain has TRBV7-9 and TRBJ2-4; perhaps TRBD1 as D (6 bases). The CDR3 contains 11 residues. The V end was cut by 4 bases, the J end by 10 bases, with 8 bases between. The germline V gene has CDR1 SEHNR and CDR2 FQNEAQ (reference sequence). For the CDR3, the DNA is TGTGCCAGCAGCTCCAGGGGTATTCAGTACTTC. Translating it yields CASSSRGIQYF.

This sequence joins TRBV12-3 or TRBV12-4 and TRBJ1-3; no reliable D call. V was pared by 3 bases and J by 0 bases, with 6 bases between. The CDR3 is 14 amino acids. The CDR3 nucleotides are TGTGCCAGCAGTTTGACGAGCTCTGGAAACACCATATATTTT. Amino acids: CASSLTSSGNTIYF.

The gene calls are TRBV18 and TRBJ2-1, with 8 bases that match TRBD2. CDR1 is KGHSH, CDR2 LQKENI, per germline. V dropped 4 bases and J dropped 1; count of bases not matched to a gene: 9. This CDR3 comprises 17 residues. The CDR3 sequence is CASSRRSGDRSYNEQFF. DNA of the CDR3: TGTGCCAGCTCACGACGTAGCGGGGACCGTTCCTACAATGAGCAGTTCTTC. The whole variable domain, filled in from reference TRBV18 and TRBJ2-1, reads NAGVMQNPRHLVRRRGQEARLRCSPMKGHSHVYWYRQLPEEGLKFMVYLQKENIIDESGMPKERFSAEFPKEGPSILRIQQVVRGDSAAYFCASSRRSGDRSYNEQFFGPGTRLTVL.

The J gene is TRBJ1-5, the V gene TRBV12-3 or TRBV12-4; possibly TRBD1 for D (6 bases). The CDR3 is 13 amino acids. Trimming stripped 6 bases from V and 6 bases from J, with 12 bases between. The CDR3 DNA reads TGTGCCAGCAGATACAGGGAGGGTCAGCCCCAGCATTTT. This translates into CASRYREGQPQHF.

The V and J genes are TRBV2 and TRBJ2-7; perhaps TRBD2 as D (6 bases). In germline, CDR1 is SNHLY, CDR2 FYNNEI. Trimming shortened V by 1 base and J by 0 bases, and 10 bases separated the two germline ends. This CDR3 spans 15 amino acids. The CDR3 sequence: CASSEGRDISYEQYF. Here the CDR3 DNA reads TGTGCCAGCAGTGAAGGGCGGGATATCTCCTACGAGCAGTACTTC.